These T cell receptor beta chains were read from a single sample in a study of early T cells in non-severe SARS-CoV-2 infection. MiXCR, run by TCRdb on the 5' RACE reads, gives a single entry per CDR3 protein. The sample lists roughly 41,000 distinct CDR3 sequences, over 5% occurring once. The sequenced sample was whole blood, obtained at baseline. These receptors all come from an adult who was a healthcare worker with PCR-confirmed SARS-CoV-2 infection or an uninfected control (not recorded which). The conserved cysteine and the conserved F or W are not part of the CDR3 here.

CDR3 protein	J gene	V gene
ASSLVADRAETQY	TRBJ2-5	TRBV11-2
ASSPQVGEQF	TRBJ2-1	TRBV18
ASSAPGTGTYEQY	TRBJ2-7	TRBV7-9
ASSLATSGRGGSEQF	TRBJ2-1	TRBV5-1
ASSLRINSYDTGELF	TRBJ2-2	TRBV5-1
ASSSTPYNEQF	TRBJ2-1	TRBV7-3
AWRVAGGSYEQY	TRBJ2-7	TRBV30
ASSEWPGGSSYEQY	TRBJ2-7	TRBV9
ASSLDSGGYGYT	TRBJ1-2	TRBV5-1
ASSWITGDTGELF	TRBJ2-2	TRBV5-6
ASSERLAGVGYNEQF	TRBJ2-1	TRBV10-1
ASSPPGAGVSNEQF	TRBJ2-1	TRBV9
ASSDPEGYNEQF	TRBJ2-1	TRBV6-1
ASSLSLAGVNEQF	TRBJ2-1	TRBV12-3/TRBV12-4
ASSPFQGGHEQY	TRBJ2-7	TRBV18
ASGGEPTYEQY	TRBJ2-7	TRBV28
ASSLTSGSHEQY	TRBJ2-7	TRBV7-9
ASSKDFYSYNEQF	TRBJ2-1	TRBV21-1
ASSSSGPNTEAF	TRBJ1-1	TRBV18
ATSDSLGGQGYGYT	TRBJ1-2	TRBV24-1
ASSLFIAATTNEKLF	TRBJ1-4	TRBV28
ASSIDKVGPYEQY	TRBJ2-7	TRBV19
SARGTRGTGELF	TRBJ2-2	TRBV20-1
ASSQTVPGANVLT	TRBJ2-6	TRBV28
ASSDGSYEQY	TRBJ2-7	TRBV6-1
ASSLASLTGELF	TRBJ2-2	TRBV11-3
ASRTGPYEQF	TRBJ2-1	TRBV11-2
ASSPNPQQGAETQY	TRBJ2-5	TRBV11-2
ATSRDGGNNEQF	TRBJ2-1	TRBV15
ASSLTTGVGNIQY	TRBJ2-4	TRBV11-2
ASSIQGAPDGYT	TRBJ1-2	TRBV7-9
ASSQDQGVGGYT	TRBJ1-2	TRBV4-2
ASSQAPIYNEQF	TRBJ2-1	TRBV3-1
ASRTSGQLYEQY	TRBJ2-7	TRBV6-2/TRBV6-3
ARTSSGTADTGELF	TRBJ2-2	TRBV2
ASSLEVEAF	TRBJ1-1	TRBV5-5
ASLSRGAPNQPQH	TRBJ1-5	TRBV28
SAWGGGSAADYGYT	TRBJ1-2	TRBV20-1
ASTVAGGDNEQF	TRBJ2-1	TRBV2
ASSYSKGATYEQY	TRBJ2-7	TRBV6-5
ASSEEAFSRRYEQY	TRBJ2-7	TRBV6-1
SVEGGAGTEQY	TRBJ2-7	TRBV29-1
ASSLYRTFPATNEKLF	TRBJ1-4	TRBV28
ASSPQRQSAVYT	TRBJ1-2	TRBV27
SAKTGTVNQPQH	TRBJ1-5	TRBV20-1
ASSLASGRRTDTQY	TRBJ2-3	TRBV7-6
ATSEGDRRLYGYT	TRBJ1-2	TRBV24-1
ASSAEWNLAETYEQY	TRBJ2-7	TRBV6-1
ASSFPGRAETQY	TRBJ2-5	TRBV7-2
SAEGLLRGYT	TRBJ1-2	TRBV20-1
SAQSDKPNTGELF	TRBJ2-2	TRBV20-1
ASSPPIAGVGGYEQY	TRBJ2-7	TRBV19
ASGAPRRTEAF	TRBJ1-1	TRBV7-9